This is a list of T cell receptor beta chains from one sample in a study of T-cell reconstitution after alpha-beta-depleted transplantation in children. TCRdb called the PCR reads again in MiXCR, with one record for every CDR3 protein. This repertoire shows fewer than 350,000 distinct CDR3 sequences, around 10% found once; its top ten account for 7.5%. The sequenced sample was PBMCs, obtained before TCRalphabeta/CD19-depleted stem cell transplant. The source is a boy under two years old with acute myeloid leukemia, due to receive a stem cell transplant. Both conserved end residues are part of each CDR3. Each record gives: clone size, D gene, J gene, V gene, CDR3 length, CDR3 protein, CDR3 DNA. A D gene is named only where the DNA matches it firmly. The size entry is marked missing in some rows and otherwise reads once, few, many or a size class.

abundance: few; d_gene: TRBD1; j_gene: TRBJ1-2; v_gene: TRBV18; len: 15; CDR3aa: CASSPQGQGREGYTF; CDR3nt: TGTGCCAGCTCACCCCAGGGACAGGGACGAGAGGGCTACACCTTC
abundance: many; d_gene: -; j_gene: TRBJ2-1; v_gene: TRBV5-1; len: 18; CDR3aa: CASSLVQVVMSSYNEQFF; CDR3nt: TGCGCCAGCAGCTTGGTACAGGTCGTTATGAGCTCCTACAATGAGCAGTTCTTC
abundance: many; d_gene: -; j_gene: TRBJ2-7; v_gene: TRBV7-9; len: 15; CDR3aa: CASSLARGGPYEQYF; CDR3nt: TGTGCCAGCAGCTTAGCGCGGGGTGGCCCCTACGAGCAGTACTTC
abundance: many; d_gene: TRBD2; j_gene: TRBJ2-7; v_gene: TRBV4-3; len: 15; CDR3aa: CASSPGLAGPYEQYF; CDR3nt: TGCGCCAGCAGCCCGGGACTAGCGGGCCCCTACGAGCAGTACTTC
abundance: -; d_gene: -; j_gene: TRBJ2-1; v_gene: TRBV24-1; len: 13; CDR3aa: CATSGTLWNEQFF; CDR3nt: TGTGCCACCAGTGGCACCTTATGGAATGAGCAGTTCTTC
abundance: many; d_gene: TRBD2; j_gene: TRBJ2-1; v_gene: TRBV28; len: 16; CDR3aa: CASSQLLAGGLNEQFF; CDR3nt: TGTGCCAGCAGTCAGCTACTAGCGGGAGGGCTGAATGAGCAGTTCTTC
abundance: -; d_gene: -; j_gene: TRBJ2-7; v_gene: TRBV19; len: 14; CDR3aa: CASSITLGSYEQYF; CDR3nt: TGTGCCAGTAGTATAACACTCGGATCCTACGAGCAGTACTTC
abundance: many; d_gene: -; j_gene: TRBJ1-5; v_gene: TRBV6-2/TRBV6-3; len: 16; CDR3aa: CASSSLLPGQHQPQHF; CDR3nt: TGTGCCAGCAGTTCCTTATTACCTGGACAGCATCAGCCCCAGCATTTT
abundance: -; d_gene: -; j_gene: TRBJ1-4; v_gene: TRBV3-1; len: 16; CDR3aa: CASSHVREPSDEKLFF; CDR3nt: TGTGCCAGCAGCCACGTCCGGGAACCATCGGATGAAAAACTGTTTTTT
abundance: many; d_gene: -; j_gene: TRBJ2-7; v_gene: TRBV28; len: 14; CDR3aa: CASRKGGGFYEQYF; CDR3nt: TGTGCCAGCAGGAAGGGGGGGGGATTCTACGAGCAGTACTTC
abundance: many; d_gene: -; j_gene: TRBJ2-3; v_gene: TRBV14; len: 13; CDR3aa: CASSRMFADTQYF; CDR3nt: TGTGCCAGCAGCCGAATGTTCGCGGATACGCAGTATTTT
abundance: many; d_gene: TRBD1; j_gene: TRBJ2-3; v_gene: TRBV19; len: 16; CDR3aa: CASSMLRGRRTDTQYF; CDR3nt: TGTGCCAGTAGTATGCTCAGGGGGCGTCGGACAGATACGCAGTATTTT
abundance: many; d_gene: -; j_gene: TRBJ1-4; v_gene: TRBV12-3/TRBV12-4; len: 15; CDR3aa: CASSPGLSTNEKLFF; CDR3nt: TGTGCCAGCAGTCCCGGACTGTCAACTAATGAAAAACTGTTTTTT
abundance: -; d_gene: -; j_gene: TRBJ2-5; v_gene: TRBV7-2; len: 15; CDR3aa: CASSFVTGLQETQYF; CDR3nt: TGTGCCAGCAGCTTTGTGACGGGCCTCCAAGAGACCCAGTACTTC
abundance: many; d_gene: -; j_gene: TRBJ2-4; v_gene: TRBV3-1; len: 13; CDR3aa: CASSQWDREIQYF; CDR3nt: TGTGCCAGCAGCCAATGGGACCGAGAGATTCAGTACTTC
abundance: few; d_gene: -; j_gene: TRBJ1-4; v_gene: TRBV5-1; len: 14; CDR3aa: CASSLDPTNEKLFF; CDR3nt: TGCGCCAGCAGCCTCGACCCAACTAATGAAAAACTGTTTTTT
abundance: few; d_gene: -; j_gene: TRBJ2-1; v_gene: TRBV20-1; len: 11; CDR3aa: CSARGLNEQFF; CDR3nt: TGCAGTGCTAGGGGGTTGAATGAGCAGTTCTTC
abundance: few; d_gene: TRBD1; j_gene: TRBJ2-3; v_gene: TRBV24-1; len: 16; CDR3aa: CATSDPSTGGEDTQYF; CDR3nt: TGTGCCACCAGTGACCCCTCGACAGGGGGCGAAGATACGCAGTATTTT
abundance: many; d_gene: TRBD2; j_gene: TRBJ2-1; v_gene: TRBV7-3; len: 18; CDR3aa: CASSSGVAGDSSYNEQFF; CDR3nt: TGTGCCAGCAGCTCGGGGGTAGCGGGGGACAGCTCCTACAATGAGCAGTTCTTC
abundance: few; d_gene: -; j_gene: TRBJ2-7; v_gene: TRBV7-8; len: 16; CDR3aa: CASSPAKGGRPYEQYF; CDR3nt: TGTGCCAGCAGCCCCGCTAAGGGGGGTCGCCCCTACGAGCAGTACTTC
abundance: few; d_gene: TRBD2; j_gene: TRBJ2-7; v_gene: TRBV20-1; len: 14; CDR3aa: CSAQTSGGPYEQYF; CDR3nt: TGCAGTGCCCAGACTAGCGGGGGACCCTACGAGCAGTACTTC
abundance: many; d_gene: -; j_gene: TRBJ2-1; v_gene: TRBV9; len: 16; CDR3aa: CASSVERGTPYNEQFF; CDR3nt: TGTGCCAGCAGCGTAGAGAGGGGGACACCTTACAATGAGCAGTTCTTC
abundance: many; d_gene: TRBD1; j_gene: TRBJ2-3; v_gene: TRBV6-2/TRBV6-3; len: 16; CDR3aa: CASSPSGTGWTDTQYF; CDR3nt: TGTGCCAGCAGTCCAAGCGGGACAGGGTGGACAGATACGCAGTATTTT
abundance: -; d_gene: -; j_gene: TRBJ1-1; v_gene: TRBV20-1; len: 15; CDR3aa: CSPKEGTPMNTEAFF; CDR3nt: TGCAGTCCTAAGGAGGGTACTCCCATGAACACTGAAGCTTTCTTT
abundance: -; d_gene: -; j_gene: TRBJ2-5; v_gene: TRBV20-1; len: 14; CDR3aa: CSARAPPNGETQYF; CDR3nt: TGCAGTGCTAGAGCCCCGCCGAACGGAGAGACCCAGTACTTC
abundance: many; d_gene: -; j_gene: TRBJ2-5; v_gene: TRBV28; len: 14; CDR3aa: CASRPTGQQETQYF; CDR3nt: TGTGCCAGCAGGCCGACAGGTCAGCAAGAGACCCAGTACTTC
abundance: many; d_gene: -; j_gene: TRBJ2-3; v_gene: TRBV5-1; len: 16; CDR3aa: CASSLGFLRPTDTQYF; CDR3nt: TGCGCCAGCAGCTTGGGATTTCTACGCCCCACAGATACGCAGTATTTT
abundance: many; d_gene: TRBD2; j_gene: TRBJ2-3; v_gene: TRBV30; len: 13; CDR3aa: CARKASGGDTQYF; CDR3nt: TGTGCCCGGAAGGCTAGCGGGGGAGATACGCAGTATTTT
abundance: many; d_gene: TRBD1; j_gene: TRBJ1-6; v_gene: TRBV5-1; len: 14; CDR3aa: CASSHRDRDSPLHF; CDR3nt: TGCGCCAGCAGCCACCGGGACAGGGATTCACCCCTCCACTTT
abundance: few; d_gene: -; j_gene: TRBJ1-1; v_gene: TRBV28; len: 14; CDR3aa: CASSLDPDNTEAFF; CDR3nt: TGTGCCAGCAGTTTAGATCCGGATAACACTGAAGCTTTCTTT
abundance: many; d_gene: -; j_gene: TRBJ2-3; v_gene: TRBV29-1; len: 15; CDR3aa: CSVESAPSSTDTQYF; CDR3nt: TGCAGCGTTGAGTCAGCCCCTAGCTCTACAGATACGCAGTATTTT
abundance: many; d_gene: TRBD2; j_gene: TRBJ2-1; v_gene: TRBV20-1; len: 14; CDR3aa: CSAKRELLMNEQFF; CDR3nt: TGCAGTGCTAAGCGGGAGTTATTAATGAATGAGCAGTTCTTC
abundance: -; d_gene: -; j_gene: TRBJ1-5; v_gene: TRBV29-1; len: 12; CDR3aa: CSVGGANQPQHF; CDR3nt: TGCAGCGTTGGGGGGGCCAATCAGCCCCAGCATTTT
abundance: many; d_gene: -; j_gene: TRBJ2-7; v_gene: TRBV4-3; len: 14; CDR3aa: CASSQDIVQYEQYF; CDR3nt: TGCGCCAGCAGCCAAGATATCGTCCAGTACGAGCAGTACTTC
abundance: many; d_gene: -; j_gene: TRBJ2-5; v_gene: TRBV28; len: 15; CDR3aa: CASSSPPDSQETQYF; CDR3nt: TGTGCCAGCAGCTCACCTCCGGACAGCCAAGAGACCCAGTACTTC